This T cell receptor (beta chain) was recorded in a study of control samples from healthy donors and cancer patients. V lost 7 bases and J lost 5, with 7 bases in between. Germline V lookup: CDR1 LNHDA, CDR2 SQIVND (reference sequence). The CDR3 loop spans 11 amino acids. Clones were sequenced by immunoSEQ multiplex PCR, and TCRdb holds only the in-frame ones, with some missing. The data contain about 120,000 clones, approximately 88% of them singletons. This TCR was sampled from a man aged 40-55 years in good health. The rearrangement joins TRBV19 to TRBJ2-3; no definite D call. Source material: blood. This chain's CDR3 is CASISGDTQYF. The CDR3 DNA follows: TGTGCCAGTATTTCAGGAGATACGCAGTATTTT.